Sequencing of this TCR beta chain was carried out in a study of blood T cell repertoires in COVID-19. Study in general: Sources were T cells, B-cell-depleted T cells, or PBMCs; the material itself was cDNA or gDNA.

Germline CDR1 DFQATT, CDR2 SNEGSKA (reference sequence). V lost 3 bases to trimming and J lost 6 bases, with 11 bases between them. The CDR3 consists of 12 residues. Clones were sequenced by immunoSEQ multiplex PCR, and TCRdb holds only the in-frame ones, with some missing. The data contain 95,000 to 100,000 clones, roughly 92% of them singletons. This clonotype was obtained from a man aged 50 to 60 with active COVID-19. The chain recombines TRBV20-1 with TRBJ1-1; D ambiguous. Source material: peripheral blood. The CDR3 region has the DNA TGCAGTGCTAGTCCCCCAGGATCTGAAGCTTTCTTT. It codes for CSASPPGSEAFF.